This T cell receptor beta chain was sequenced during a study of Graves' ophthalmopathy and Graves' hyperthyroidism. This clonotype occurred many times. Its specificity is unknown. Other autoimmune disease, uncontrolled infection, pregnancy and lactation led to exclusion. Isolation of PBMCs was performed using over 9.5 ml of fresh peripheral blood. Scientists amplified the TCR beta CDR3 regions from RNA transcripts. Following a first-round RT-PCR that used HTBI primers, a second-round multiplex PCR was carried out. In TCRdb, the multiplex PCR reads were re-called with MiXCR into one record per CDR3 protein. The profile covers nearly 400,000 distinct CDR3 sequences, with around 17% appearing a single time and 1.6% taken by the ten largest. Trimming took 4 bases from V and 5 from J, leaving 24 bases between them. Germline V gene data show CDR1 as SGDLS and CDR2 as YYNGEE. CDR3 length equals 17 residues.

Study-wide points: Among thyroid clonotypes expanded above 0.001 frequency, most also appeared in blood.

This chain links TRBV9 with TRBJ1-1; D not certain. The origin of this receptor is a woman between 18 and 30 years old with Graves' ophthalmopathy. What was sequenced was peripheral blood. The CDR3 loop reads CASSPPSAGMVGTEAFF. As DNA, the CDR3 is TGTGCCAGCAGCCCCCCTAGCGCGGGAATGGTGGGTACTGAAGCTTTCTTT.